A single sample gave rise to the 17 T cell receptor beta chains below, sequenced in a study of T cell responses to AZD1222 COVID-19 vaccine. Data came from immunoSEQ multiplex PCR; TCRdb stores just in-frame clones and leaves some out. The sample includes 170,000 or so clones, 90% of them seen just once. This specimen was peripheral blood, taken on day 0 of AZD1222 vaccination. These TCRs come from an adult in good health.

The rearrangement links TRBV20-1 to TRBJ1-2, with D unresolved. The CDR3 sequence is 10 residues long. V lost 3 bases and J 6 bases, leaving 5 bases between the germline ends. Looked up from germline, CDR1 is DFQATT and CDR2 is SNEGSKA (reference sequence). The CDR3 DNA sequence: TGCAGTGCTAGGCCCGATGGCTACACCTTC. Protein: CSARPDGYTF.

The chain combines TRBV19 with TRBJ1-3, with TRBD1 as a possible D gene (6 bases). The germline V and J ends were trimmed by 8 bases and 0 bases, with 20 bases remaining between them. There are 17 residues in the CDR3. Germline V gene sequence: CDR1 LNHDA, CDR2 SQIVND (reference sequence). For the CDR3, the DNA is TGTGCCAGTGGCCCTAGGAGGGGAGGGGGCTCTGGAAACACCATATATTTT. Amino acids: CASGPRRGGGSGNTIYF.

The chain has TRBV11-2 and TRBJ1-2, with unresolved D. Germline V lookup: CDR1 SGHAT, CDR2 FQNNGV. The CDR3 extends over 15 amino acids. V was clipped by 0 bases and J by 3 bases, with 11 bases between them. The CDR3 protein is CASSLEVGNHYGYTF. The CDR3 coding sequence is TGTGCCAGCAGCTTAGAAGTAGGGAATCACTATGGCTACACCTTC. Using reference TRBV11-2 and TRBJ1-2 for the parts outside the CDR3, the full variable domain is EAGVAQSPRYKIIEKRQSVAFWCNPISGHATLYWYQQILGQGPKLLIQFQNNGVVDDSQLPKDRFSAERLKGVDSTLKIQPAKLEDSAVYLCASSLEVGNHYGYTFGSGTRLTVV.

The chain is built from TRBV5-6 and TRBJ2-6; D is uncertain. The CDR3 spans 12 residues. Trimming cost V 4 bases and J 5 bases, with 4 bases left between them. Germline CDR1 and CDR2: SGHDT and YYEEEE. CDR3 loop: CASSIWANVLTF. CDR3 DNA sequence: TGTGCCAGCAGCATATGGGCCAACGTCCTGACTTTC.

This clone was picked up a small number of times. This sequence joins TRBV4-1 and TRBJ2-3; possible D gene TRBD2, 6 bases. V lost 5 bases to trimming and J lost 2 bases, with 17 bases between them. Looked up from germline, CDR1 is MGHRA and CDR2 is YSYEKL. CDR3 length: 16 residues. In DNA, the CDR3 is TGCGCCAGCAGCTCCCCCGGGGGAGCGGCCACAGATACGCAGTATTTT. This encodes CASSSPGGAATDTQYF.

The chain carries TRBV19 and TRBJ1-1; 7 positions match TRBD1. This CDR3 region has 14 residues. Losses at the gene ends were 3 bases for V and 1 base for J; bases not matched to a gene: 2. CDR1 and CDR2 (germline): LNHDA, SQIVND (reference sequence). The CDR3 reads CASSIGTENTEAFF. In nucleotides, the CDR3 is TGTGCCAGTAGTATTGGGACAGAGAACACTGAAGCTTTCTTT.

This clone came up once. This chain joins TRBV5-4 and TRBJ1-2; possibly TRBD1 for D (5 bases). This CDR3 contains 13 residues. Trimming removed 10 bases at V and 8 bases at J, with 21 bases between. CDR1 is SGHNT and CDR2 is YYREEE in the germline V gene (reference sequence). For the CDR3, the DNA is TGTGCCCGGCTTAGTCAGGGTTCTGGGGGCTACACCTTC. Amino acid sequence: CARLSQGSGGYTF.

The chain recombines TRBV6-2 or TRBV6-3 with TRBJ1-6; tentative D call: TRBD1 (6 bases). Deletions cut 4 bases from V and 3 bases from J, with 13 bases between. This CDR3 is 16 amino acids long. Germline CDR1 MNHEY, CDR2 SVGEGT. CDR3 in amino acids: CASSWGGADYNSPLHF. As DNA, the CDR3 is TGTGCCAGCAGTTGGGGGGGGGCCGACTATAATTCACCCCTCCACTTT.

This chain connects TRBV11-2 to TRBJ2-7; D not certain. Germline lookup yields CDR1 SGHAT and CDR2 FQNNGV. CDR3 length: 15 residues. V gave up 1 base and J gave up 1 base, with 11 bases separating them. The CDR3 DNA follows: TGTGCCAGCAGCTTAGGGGGATACAGTTCCTACGAGCAGTACTTC. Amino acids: CASSLGGYSSYEQYF.

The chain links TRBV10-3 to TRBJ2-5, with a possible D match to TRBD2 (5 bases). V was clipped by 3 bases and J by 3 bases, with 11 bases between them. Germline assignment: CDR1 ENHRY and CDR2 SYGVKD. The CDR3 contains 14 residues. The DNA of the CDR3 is TGTGCCATCAGTGATCGGCCCGGGGAAGAGACCCAGTACTTC. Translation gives CAISDRPGEETQYF.

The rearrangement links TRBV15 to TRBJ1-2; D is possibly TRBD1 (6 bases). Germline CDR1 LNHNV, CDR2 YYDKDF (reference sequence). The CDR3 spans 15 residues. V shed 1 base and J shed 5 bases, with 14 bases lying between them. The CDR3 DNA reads TGTGCCACCAGCAGAGTAGGGGGAGGCCCGTATGGCTACACCTTC. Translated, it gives CATSRVGGGPYGYTF.

The CDR3 spells CASSPRGARGTDTQYF. CDR3 sequence (DNA): TGCGCCAGCAGCCCCCGGGGGGCACGTGGCACAGATACGCAGTATTTT. V is TRBV4-3 and J is TRBJ2-3, with a tentative D call TRBD2 (7 bases). CDR3 length: 16 residues. V dropped 4 bases and J dropped 1 base, with 15 bases sitting between them. Germline V lookup: CDR1 LGHNA, CDR2 YSLEER.

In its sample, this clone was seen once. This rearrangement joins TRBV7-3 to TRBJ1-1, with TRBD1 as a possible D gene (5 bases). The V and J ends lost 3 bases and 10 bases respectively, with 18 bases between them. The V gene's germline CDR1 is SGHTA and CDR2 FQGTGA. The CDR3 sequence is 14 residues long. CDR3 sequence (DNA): TGTGCCAGCAGCTTTGGTGGGGCTCCTCCCCGAGCTTTCTTT. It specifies CASSFGGAPPRAFF. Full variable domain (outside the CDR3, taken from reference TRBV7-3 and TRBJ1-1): GAGVSQTPSNKVTEKGKYVELRCDPISGHTALYWYRQSLGQGPEFLIYFQGTGAADDSGLPNDRFFAVRPEGSVSTLKIQRTERGDSAVYLCASSFGGAPPRAFFGQGTRLTVV.

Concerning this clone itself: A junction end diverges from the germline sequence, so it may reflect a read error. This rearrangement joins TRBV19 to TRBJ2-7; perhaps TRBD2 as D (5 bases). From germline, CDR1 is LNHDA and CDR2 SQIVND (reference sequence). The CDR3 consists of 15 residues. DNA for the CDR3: TGTGCCAGTAGTGTAGAGGGAAGTAGCTCCTACGAGCAGTACTTC. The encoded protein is CASSVEGSSSYEQYF.

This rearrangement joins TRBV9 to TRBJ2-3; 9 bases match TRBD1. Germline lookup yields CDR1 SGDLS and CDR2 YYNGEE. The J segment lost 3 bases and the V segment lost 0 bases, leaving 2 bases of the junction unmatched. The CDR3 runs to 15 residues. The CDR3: CASSVEGQGTDTQYF. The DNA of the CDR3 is TGTGCCAGCAGCGTAGAGGGACAGGGAACAGATACGCAGTATTTT.

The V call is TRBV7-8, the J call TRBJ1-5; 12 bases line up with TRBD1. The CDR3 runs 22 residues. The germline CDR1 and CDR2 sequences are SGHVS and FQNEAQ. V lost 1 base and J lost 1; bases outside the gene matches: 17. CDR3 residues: CASSLGPRIRDRGPRSNQPQHF. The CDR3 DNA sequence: TGTGCCAGCAGCTTAGGGCCCCGGATCCGGGACAGGGGGCCGCGGAGCAATCAGCCCCAGCATTTT. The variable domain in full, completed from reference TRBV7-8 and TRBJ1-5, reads GAGVSQSPRYKVAKRGQDVALRCDPISGHVSLFWYQQALGQGPEFLTYFQNEAQLDKSGLPSDRFFAERPEGSVSTLKIQRTQQEDSAVYLCASSLGPRIRDRGPRSNQPQHFGDGTRLSIL.

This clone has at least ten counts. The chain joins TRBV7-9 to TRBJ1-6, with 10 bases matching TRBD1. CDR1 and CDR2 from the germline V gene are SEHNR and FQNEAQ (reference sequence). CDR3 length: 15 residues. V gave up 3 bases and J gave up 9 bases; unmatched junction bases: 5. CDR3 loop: CASSLYRDRGSPLHF. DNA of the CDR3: TGTGCCAGCAGCTTGTACCGGGACAGGGGTTCACCCCTCCACTTT.